This T cell receptor beta chain is from a study of brain T cells in children with intractable seizures. General study findings and limits: Absence of clones before surgery may stem from lower sequencing depth.

Time point in this sample: blood from clinic visit 5 months post-surgery; TSC patient then seizure free. At least one anti-epileptic drug was given before surgery. Clones were sequenced by immunoSEQ multiplex PCR, and TCRdb holds only the in-frame ones, with some missing. This sample has 340,000 or so clones, with roughly 93% found just once. Germline assignment: CDR1 WSHSY and CDR2 SAAADI. This CDR3 contains 13 residues. Unmatched junction bases numbered 4, after V lost 6 bases and J lost 3 bases. A remark on this clone: The antigen is not known.

The rearrangement joins TRBV10-2 to TRBJ2-5; TRBD1 matches at 7 bases. Sample: peripheral blood, taken 4 to 6 months after surgery. This clonotype originated in a boy younger than two with tuberous sclerosis and intractable seizures. The CDR3 sequence: CASRVTGEETQYF. CDR3 coding DNA: TGCGCCAGCAGGGTTACAGGGGAAGAGACCCAGTACTTC.